This T cell receptor beta chain was identified during a study of CD8+ T cells in alopecia areata. Study-wide points: Scalp clonality and expanded CD8+ clones among the top 100 were significantly decreased by tofacitinib.

cDNA serving as the sequencing template came from extracted, reverse transcribed RNA. TCRdb's table, derived via immunoSEQ multiplex PCR, lists solely in-frame clones and lacks some. The data show around 140,000 clones, roughly 50% seen once. The CDR3 contains 12 residues. Germline CDR1 GTSNPN, CDR2 SVGIG (reference sequence). With 0 bases removed from V and 4 bases from J, the gap between germline ends came to 5 bases. Worth noting for this clone: Its antigen is unidentified.

The treatment: oral pan-JAK inhibitor, 5-10 mg twice daily. This receptor was identified in a human donor with alopecia areata. V gene TRBV30 combines with J gene TRBJ2-3; D gene ambiguous. The specimen was CD8+ T cells sorted from blood, collected at week 4, from a patient treated with tofacitinib. CDR3 residues: CAWSVASDTQYF. The CDR3 DNA reads as TGTGCCTGGAGTGTAGCGTCAGATACGCAGTATTTT.